These T cell receptor beta chains were read from a single sample in a study of beta chain features in type 1 diabetes. The method was immunoSEQ multiplex PCR; TCRdb's version includes in-frame clones alone and lacks a portion of them. This table holds fewer than 650,000 clones, roughly 16% found once. The material sequenced was naive CD4+ T cells from blood. Receptors were obtained from a man between 18 and 29 years old in good health. Both conserved end residues are part of each CDR3. Fields, in order: V gene, clone size, J gene, D gene, CDR3 protein, CDR3 DNA. The D gene is left open where the match is weak. Where a row states a size, it is once, few, many or the class of an expanded clone; other rows omit it.

TRBV6-6	-	TRBJ2-1	TRBD1	CASSYEGQGRNEQFF	TGTGCCAGCAGTTACGAGGGACAGGGTAGGAATGAGCAGTTCTTC
TRBV20-1	few	TRBJ1-2	-	CSEDASTGYTF	TGCAGTGAAGATGCCAGCACTGGCTACACCTTC
TRBV18	-	TRBJ1-1	-	CASSPGRSNTEAFF	TGTGCCAGCTCCCCGGGACGGTCGAACACTGAAGCTTTCTTT
TRBV4-3	-	TRBJ2-3	-	CASSQDIGAITDTQYF	TGCGCCAGCAGCCAAGATATCGGGGCCATCACGGATACGCAGTATTTT
TRBV18	few	TRBJ2-1	-	CASSPPVKISYNEQFF	TGTGCCAGCTCACCACCGGTAAAGATCTCCTACAATGAGCAGTTCTTC
TRBV5-6	-	TRBJ2-2	-	CASSSLTRDTGELFF	TGTGCCAGCAGCTCCCTAACCCGGGACACCGGGGAGCTGTTTTTT
TRBV5-4	-	TRBJ2-3	-	CASGESPDTQYF	TGTGCCAGCGGGGAGTCCCCAGATACGCAGTATTTT
TRBV7-2	-	TRBJ1-2	-	CASSLSRGKNYGYTF	TGTGCCAGCAGCCTCTCAAGGGGAAAAAACTATGGCTACACCTTC
TRBV5-4	-	TRBJ2-1	-	CASSLDTHNEQFF	TGTGCCAGCAGCTTGGATACCCACAATGAGCAGTTCTTC
TRBV29-1	few	TRBJ2-3	-	CSVDGPGASTDTQYF	TGCAGCGTTGACGGTCCAGGGGCAAGCACAGATACGCAGTATTTT
TRBV21-1	-	TRBJ2-7	-	CASSNPGGLLSYEQYF	TGTGCCAGCAGCAATCCTGGAGGACTGCTTTCCTACGAGCAGTACTTC
TRBV9	-	TRBJ2-7	-	CASSSRPSVRDYEQYF	TGTGCCAGCAGCTCTCGCCCCTCGGTAAGGGACTACGAGCAGTACTTC
TRBV18	few	TRBJ2-4	TRBD2	CASSLSSGLAKNIQYF	TGTGCCAGCTCACTCTCTAGCGGCCTAGCCAAAAACATTCAATACTTC
TRBV6-6	few	TRBJ2-7	TRBD1	CASSYSGQGLLYEQYF	TGTGCCAGCAGTTACTCGGGACAGGGGTTACTCTACGAGCAGTACTTC
TRBV30	few	TRBJ2-7	TRBD1	CAWSVLGTGAYEQYF	TGTGCCTGGAGTGTTCTGGGGACAGGGGCTTACGAGCAGTACTTC
TRBV10-3	-	TRBJ2-5	-	CAISESGETQYF	TGTGCCATCAGTGAGTCTGGCGAGACCCAGTACTTC
TRBV28	few	TRBJ1-2	-	CASSLGSGYTF	TGTGCCAGCAGTCTAGGCTCGGGGTACACCTTC
TRBV5-1	-	TRBJ2-1	TRBD2	CASSSSTSGANNEQFF	TGCGCCAGCAGCAGCTCAACTAGCGGGGCTAACAATGAGCAGTTCTTC
TRBV10-3	-	TRBJ2-3	TRBD1	CATLGQGTDTQYF	TGTGCCACCCTTGGACAGGGCACAGATACGCAGTATTTT
TRBV18	-	TRBJ2-5	-	CASSPRVDEETQYF	TGTGCCAGCTCACCACGGGTAGACGAAGAGACCCAGTACTTC
TRBV7-9	-	TRBJ1-2	-	CASSPNSGYTF	TGTGCCAGCAGCCCAAATTCCGGCTACACCTTC
TRBV4-2	few	TRBJ2-7	TRBD2	CASSHSGRANEQYF	TGTGCCAGCAGCCACAGCGGGAGGGCCAACGAGCAGTACTTC
TRBV7-2	few	TRBJ2-1	-	CASSLRGYEQFF	TGTGCCAGCAGCCTCCGAGGTTATGAGCAGTTCTTC
TRBV2	-	TRBJ2-5	TRBD1	CASRGQPSTQETQYF	TGTGCCAGCAGGGGACAGCCAAGCACCCAAGAGACCCAGTACTTC
TRBV4-1	few	TRBJ1-1	-	CARNGAGNTEAFF	TGCGCCAGGAACGGGGCAGGGAACACTGAAGCTTTCTTT
TRBV11-2	-	TRBJ2-6	TRBD2	CASSPSDWGGSGANVLTF	TGTGCCAGCAGCCCCTCAGACTGGGGGGGCTCTGGGGCCAACGTCCTGACTTTC
TRBV6-6	-	TRBJ1-2	-	CATHGGVHYGYTF	TGTGCCACCCACGGAGGGGTTCACTATGGCTACACCTTC
TRBV27	-	TRBJ2-3	-	CASSRYGQITDTQYF	TGTGCCAGCAGTCGGTACGGGCAAATCACAGATACGCAGTATTTT
TRBV7-2	once	TRBJ2-7	-	CASSLPRGQSYEQYF	TGTGCCAGCAGCTTACCTAGGGGTCAGAGCTACGAGCAGTACTTC
TRBV10-2	-	TRBJ1-5	-	CASSAGNRGPQHF	TGCGCCAGCAGTGCAGGGAACCGGGGGCCCCAGCATTTT
TRBV9	few	TRBJ1-4	-	CASSASPPGRGNEKLFF	TGTGCCAGCAGCGCGAGCCCCCCAGGGCGGGGTAATGAAAAACTGTTTTTT
TRBV7-9	-	TRBJ1-4	TRBD1	CASSARDSSNEKLFF	TGTGCCAGCAGCGCAAGGGACAGCTCTAATGAAAAACTGTTTTTT
TRBV29-1	-	TRBJ2-5	TRBD2	CSLRTSGAQETQYF	TGCAGCCTAAGGACTAGCGGGGCTCAAGAGACCCAGTACTTC
TRBV7-2	-	TRBJ1-1	-	CASSLGAGSTAEAFF	TGTGCCAGCAGCTTAGGGGCTGGCAGCACTGCTGAAGCTTTCTTT
TRBV4-3	-	TRBJ2-7	TRBD1	CASSQRQGTYEQYF	TGCGCCAGCAGCCAGAGACAGGGGACCTACGAGCAGTACTTC
TRBV28	-	TRBJ2-7	-	CASTKLAYEQYF	TGTGCCAGCACCAAACTAGCCTACGAGCAGTACTTC
TRBV4-3	-	TRBJ2-3	TRBD2	CASSQDSSSGGTDTQYF	TGCGCCAGCAGCCAAGATTCGTCCAGCGGGGGCACAGATACGCAGTATTTT
TRBV18	few	TRBJ2-5	-	CASSPLTALPRDGGQETQYF	TGTGCCAGCTCACCTCTTACAGCCCTGCCCCGGGACGGTGGCCAAGAGACCCAGTACTTC
TRBV6-6	few	TRBJ1-3	-	CASSYSGGETGNTIYF	TGTGCCAGCAGTTACTCTGGGGGAGAGACTGGAAACACCATATATTTT
TRBV4-2	-	TRBJ2-2	TRBD2	CASSQESPPGLAYTGELFF	TGTGCCAGCAGCCAAGAGTCACCTCCGGGACTAGCGTACACCGGGGAGCTGTTTTTT
TRBV10-3	-	TRBJ2-5	-	CAISDFRGIETQYF	TGTGCCATCAGTGACTTTAGAGGAATAGAGACCCAGTACTTC
TRBV25-1	few	TRBJ1-4	-	CASSRPGITNEKLFF	TGTGCCAGCAGTAGACCAGGGATAACTAATGAAAAACTGTTTTTT
TRBV30	-	TRBJ1-6	TRBD1	CAWTGQYNSPLHF	TGTGCCTGGACGGGACAGTATAATTCACCCCTCCACTTT
TRBV2	-	TRBJ1-2	-	CASSEAWQGLGYTF	TGTGCCAGCAGTGAAGCGTGGCAGGGGCTTGGCTACACCTTC
TRBV7-3	-	TRBJ2-7	-	CASSLTEGTSRYEQYF	TGTGCCAGCAGCCTAACAGAGGGGACCTCGAGGTACGAGCAGTACTTC
TRBV9	few	TRBJ1-5	TRBD1	CASSVTGQSNQPQHF	TGTGCCAGCAGCGTTACGGGACAGAGCAATCAGCCCCAGCATTTT
TRBV7-9	few	TRBJ1-1	-	CASSGGQILWVTEAFF	TGTGCCAGCAGCGGCGGACAGATACTCTGGGTGACTGAAGCTTTCTTT
TRBV5-4	-	TRBJ2-2	TRBD2	CASSLGGTSGVAGELFF	TGTGCCAGCAGCTTGGGAGGGACTAGCGGAGTAGCCGGGGAGCTGTTTTTT
TRBV5-1	-	TRBJ1-1	-	CASSLIGNTEAFF	TGCGCCAGCAGCTTGATTGGGAACACTGAAGCTTTCTTT
TRBV10-3	-	TRBJ1-1	-	CAISEQVVVVNTEAFF	TGTGCCATCAGCGAACAGGTAGTGGTGGTGAACACTGAAGCTTTCTTT
TRBV4-2	few	TRBJ2-1	TRBD2	CASSQAGIGTSGRNEQFF	TGTGCCAGCAGCCAAGCCGGTATCGGGACTAGCGGGAGGAATGAGCAGTTCTTC
TRBV29-1	few	TRBJ1-1	-	CSVVRKGNTEAFF	TGCAGCGTTGTACGGAAGGGAAACACTGAAGCTTTCTTT
TRBV10-3	-	TRBJ2-5	TRBD2	CAISELAGKETQYF	TGTGCCATCAGTGAGCTAGCGGGGAAAGAGACCCAGTACTTC